Listed below are T cell receptor beta chains from one sample, sequenced in a study of CD8+CD57+ T cells in acquired aplastic anemia. Each CDR3 protein is one row after TCRdb ran MiXCR on the reads. The data hold 100,000 to 150,000 distinct CDR3 sequences, with about 43% observed a single time. Sequencing input: sorted CD4+, CD8+, or CD8+CD57+ T cells (not recorded which) from PBMCs. These TCRs come from a human donor with aplastic anemia. Each CDR3 is given with its conserved first and last residue. The D gene is left open where the match is weak. Clone size appears in some rows only: once, few, many, or a class for an expanded clone.

j_call,clone_size,d_call,v_call,cdr3_aa,cdr3_nt
TRBJ2-1,.,.,TRBV28,CACSLPDGRQFF,TGTGCCTGCAGTTTACCCGATGGACGGCAGTTCTTC
TRBJ1-2,.,TRBD1,TRBV20-1,CSAKGWTGGKYGYTF,TGCAGTGCAAAAGGGTGGACAGGGGGCAAATATGGCTACACCTTC
TRBJ1-1,.,.,TRBV2,CASSERGARTEAFF,TGTGCCAGCAGTGAACGAGGGGCAAGGACTGAAGCTTTCTTT
TRBJ1-5,many,.,TRBV29-1,CSAGGVNQPQHF,TGCAGCGCCGGGGGGGTGAATCAGCCCCAGCATTTT
TRBJ1-2,.,.,TRBV29-1,CSVEDRQGTTLYGYTF,TGCAGCGTTGAAGATCGCCAGGGGACTACTCTCTATGGCTACACCTTC
TRBJ1-1,few,.,TRBV24-1,CATSDGGNTEAFF,TGTGCCACCAGTGACGGGGGGAACACTGAAGCTTTCTTT
TRBJ2-3,many,.,TRBV12-5,CASGLVQGMRRTDTQYF,TGTGCTAGTGGTTTGGTACAAGGTATGAGGAGGACAGATACGCAGTATTTT
TRBJ1-2,many,.,TRBV2,CASSAEKNYGYTF,TGTGCCAGCAGTGCAGAGAAAAACTATGGCTACACCTTC
TRBJ2-5,.,.,TRBV15,CATSRAVQETQYF,TGTGCCACCAGCAGAGCAGTACAAGAGACCCAGTACTTC
TRBJ2-7,many,.,TRBV7-8,CASSPGREEQYF,TGTGCCAGCAGCCCGGGAAGAGAGGAGCAGTACTTC
TRBJ1-1,.,.,TRBV7-6,CASSEGGTNTEAFF,TGTGCCAGCAGCGAAGGAGGCACTAACACTGAAGCTTTCTTT
TRBJ1-2,.,.,TRBV15,CATSPGQEGGYTF,TGTGCCACCAGCCCCGGCCAGGAGGGTGGCTACACCTTC
TRBJ2-5,once,.,TRBV10-1,CASSEEGGETQYF,TGCGCCAGCAGTGAAGAGGGTGGGGAGACCCAGTACTTC
TRBJ1-6,many,.,TRBV20-1,CSARDGYYNSPLHF,TGCAGTGCTAGAGACGGGTACTATAATTCACCCCTCCACTTT
TRBJ1-1,.,.,TRBV15,CATSVAGLMNTEAFF,TGTGCCACCAGCGTGGCAGGATTGATGAACACTGAAGCTTTCTTT
TRBJ2-1,.,.,TRBV4-1,CASSQDRGLSGIGNEQFF,TGCGCCAGCAGCCAAGATAGGGGTCTTTCAGGGATAGGTAATGAGCAGTTCTTC
TRBJ1-2,many,.,TRBV11-2,CASSSRQSSIYGYTF,TGTGCCAGCAGCTCAAGACAGTCTTCCATCTATGGCTACACCTTC
TRBJ2-1,.,.,TRBV5-1,CASSLETTSSYNEQFF,TGCGCCAGCAGCTTGGAGACGACTAGCTCCTACAATGAGCAGTTCTTC
TRBJ2-2,.,.,TRBV7-6,CASRLGGDGTGELFF,TGTGCCAGCAGACTAGGAGGGGATGGGACCGGGGAGCTGTTTTTT
TRBJ1-1,.,.,TRBV3-1,CASSQVVKGTEAFF,TGTGCCAGCAGCCAGGTTGTAAAGGGGACAGAAGCTTTCTTT
TRBJ1-5,.,TRBD1,TRBV15,CATSGGQGVQPQHF,TGTGCCACCAGCGGTGGACAGGGGGTTCAGCCCCAGCATTTT
TRBJ1-1,.,.,TRBV6-1,CASTRPTTKLGTEAFF,TGTGCCAGCACCAGGCCCACGACAAAACTAGGGACTGAAGCTTTCTTT
TRBJ1-2,.,.,TRBV12-3/TRBV12-4,CASSQQGYSYGYTF,TGTGCCAGCAGTCAACAGGGCTATAGCTATGGCTACACCTTC
TRBJ1-2,.,.,TRBV10-3,CAITPGLSGNTF,TGTGCCATCACTCCGGGACTCTCTGGAAACACCTTC
TRBJ1-2,.,.,TRBV14,CASSQGQNLLYYGYTF,TGTGCCAGCAGCCAAGGACAGAATTTACTTTACTATGGCTACACCTTC
TRBJ1-2,many,.,TRBV6-1,CASKGSGYGYTF,TGTGCCAGCAAAGGAAGTGGGTATGGCTACACCTTC
TRBJ2-1,few,.,TRBV12-3/TRBV12-4,CASSKTESYNEQFF,TGTGCCAGCAGCAAGACGGAATCCTACAATGAGCAGTTCTTC
TRBJ2-1,.,.,TRBV11-2,CASSQGWGRDEQFF,TGTGCCAGCAGCCAAGGGTGGGGTAGGGATGAGCAGTTCTTC
TRBJ1-3,many,.,TRBV6-5,CASSYTPGRGAIYF,TGTGCCAGCAGTTACACACCCGGCAGGGGAGCCATATATTTT
TRBJ1-5,.,.,TRBV3-1,CASSQGLGQSNQPQHF,TGTGCCAGCAGCCAAGGTTTAGGACAGAGCAATCAGCCCCAGCATTTT
TRBJ1-1,many,.,TRBV2,CASSGQGGTEAFF,TGTGCCAGCAGTGGCCAGGGAGGGACTGAAGCTTTCTTT
TRBJ2-1,many,.,TRBV11-2,CASSFRAGPLNEQFF,TGTGCCAGCAGCTTTAGGGCAGGCCCTCTCAATGAGCAGTTCTTC
TRBJ2-7,many,.,TRBV5-1,CASSLGEGSYEQYF,TGCGCCAGCAGCTTAGGTGAGGGGTCCTACGAGCAGTACTTC
TRBJ2-7,many,.,TRBV5-1,CASSPRGGSLSYEQYF,TGCGCCAGCAGCCCGAGGGGGGGCAGCCTCTCCTACGAGCAGTACTTC
TRBJ1-4,.,.,TRBV27,CASSLGISNEKLFF,TGTGCCAGCAGTTTAGGGATTTCGAATGAAAAACTGTTTTTT
TRBJ2-5,few,.,TRBV24-1,CATSDPLRETQYF,TGTGCCACCAGTGATCCCCTGAGAGAGACCCAGTACTTC
TRBJ1-5,many,.,TRBV20-1,CSAREERLQPQHF,TGCAGTGCTAGAGAGGAGCGTCTTCAGCCCCAGCATTTT
TRBJ2-7,many,.,TRBV12-3/TRBV12-4,CASSPGKSYEQYF,TGTGCCAGCAGCCCGGGAAAGTCCTACGAGCAGTACTTC
TRBJ2-2,.,TRBD2,TRBV2,CASSSAERGYNTGELFF,TGTGCCAGCAGTTCGGCGGAGCGGGGGTATAACACCGGGGAGCTGTTTTTT
TRBJ2-7,.,TRBD2,TRBV7-2,CASSLGVTGGIEQYF,TGTGCCAGCAGCTTAGGCGTAACGGGAGGGATTGAGCAGTACTTC
TRBJ1-3,.,.,TRBV15,CATSGARTPGNTIYF,TGTGCCACCAGCGGAGCAAGAACCCCTGGAAACACCATATATTTT
TRBJ1-4,many,.,TRBV15,CATSRDPDEAGFF,TGTGCCACCAGCAGAGATCCCGACGAGGCAGGGTTTTTT
TRBJ2-2,few,.,TRBV12-3/TRBV12-4,CASTPLPRDKGAAGELFF,TGTGCCAGCACTCCACTTCCCAGGGACAAGGGAGCCGCCGGGGAGCTGTTTTTT
TRBJ1-1,many,.,TRBV2,CASTGNLLTEAFF,TGTGCCAGCACGGGTAACCTACTCACTGAAGCTTTCTTT
TRBJ2-7,.,.,TRBV20-1,CSARRGTSYEQYF,TGCAGTGCCCGCCGGGGGACCTCCTACGAGCAGTACTTC
TRBJ1-3,once,.,TRBV25-1,CASFQVRQGYTIYF,TGTGCCAGCTTTCAGGTCCGGCAAGGCTACACCATATATTTT
TRBJ1-5,few,TRBD1,TRBV4-1,CASSSQGGSWNQPQHF,TGCGCCAGCAGCTCTCAGGGGGGGTCGTGGAATCAGCCCCAGCATTTT
TRBJ2-1,.,TRBD2,TRBV12-3/TRBV12-4,CASSLSSGGARNEQFF,TGTGCCAGCAGTTTAAGTAGCGGGGGGGCCCGAAATGAGCAGTTCTTC
TRBJ2-1,.,TRBD1,TRBV5-6,CASSVEGQGANEQFF,TGTGCCAGCAGCGTAGAGGGACAGGGGGCCAATGAGCAGTTCTTC
TRBJ2-1,many,.,TRBV20-1,CSARDPLAGEQFF,TGCAGTGCTAGAGATCCATTAGCAGGGGAGCAGTTCTTC
TRBJ2-1,.,.,TRBV7-3,CATSKTMGVSSYNEQIF,TGTGCCACCTCGAAGACCATGGGGGTTAGCTCCTACAATGAGCAGATCTTC
TRBJ1-1,.,.,TRBV3-1,CASSQDLKAEAFF,TGTGCCAGCAGCCAAGATCTTAAGGCTGAAGCTTTCTTT
TRBJ1-1,.,.,TRBV28,CASSLARSLNTEAFF,TGTGCCAGCAGTTTAGCCCGATCACTGAACACTGAAGCTTTCTTT
TRBJ1-5,.,.,TRBV20-1,CSAGAGDQPQHF,TGCAGTGCCGGAGCGGGGGATCAGCCCCAGCATTTT
TRBJ2-5,.,.,TRBV2,CASITRMESQETQYF,TGTGCCAGCATTACCCGGATGGAGTCCCAAGAGACCCAGTACTTC
TRBJ2-2,many,.,TRBV19,CASSIGRGELFF,TGTGCCAGTAGTATAGGTCGAGGGGAGCTGTTTTTT
TRBJ1-6,many,.,TRBV12-3/TRBV12-4,CASSLRGGNSYNSPLHF,TGTGCCAGCAGTTTGAGAGGCGGCAACTCCTATAATTCACCCCTCCACTTT
TRBJ1-1,many,.,TRBV19,CASSITGTKGNTEAFF,TGTGCCAGTAGTATTACAGGGACGAAGGGAAACACTGAAGCTTTCTTT
TRBJ1-2,few,.,TRBV10-3,CAISESRRDYTF,TGTGCCATCAGTGAGTCGCGGAGGGACTACACCTTC